The T cell receptor (beta chain) described here comes from a study of regulatory T cells in long-lasting Graves disease. Sample time point: persistent/refractory GD, antithyroid drugs over 5 years with positive TRAb. PBMC-extracted RNA yielded the TCR library. An endocrinology department in Xi'an, China, recruited the patients. The junction had 7 bases not matched to a gene; V was cut back by 6 bases and J by 5 bases. Looked up from germline, CDR1 is MNHEY and CDR2 is SMNVEV (reference sequence). The CDR3 extends over 15 amino acids. Construction of the TCR beta libraries employed iRepertoire HTBI primers in conjunction with Arm-PCR of CDR3 regions. TCRdb reprocessed the multiplex PCR reads with MiXCR, giving one entry per CDR3 protein. This table has roughly 400,000 distinct CDR3 sequences, less than 25% appearing once. This clonotype showed up many times.

This clonotype originated in a female donor with Graves disease. This sample comprised peripheral blood mononuclear cells (PBMCs), obtained when the disease was refractory, from a patient treated with antithyroid drugs. The chain carries TRBV27 and TRBJ2-2; 9 positions agree with TRBD1. In nucleotides, the CDR3 is TGTGCCAGCAGCCCGGACAGGGGTTGGACCGGGGAGCTGTTTTTT. This codes for CASSPDRGWTGELFF.